Following are 32 T cell receptor beta chains from one sample sequenced in a study of blood T cell repertoires in COVID-19. The method was immunoSEQ multiplex PCR; TCRdb's version includes in-frame clones alone and lacks a portion of them. The table includes approximately 230,000 clones, roughly 91% detected once. Sequencing used PBMCs or T cells enriched from blood (not recorded which). These TCRs come from a woman aged 25 to 45 who had recovered from COVID-19.

This sequence joins TRBV5-6 and TRBJ1-2, with D possibly TRBD1 on 6 matching bases. The CDR3 spans 14 residues. V gave up 7 bases and J gave up 2 bases, with 15 bases separating them. CDR1 and CDR2 (germline): SGHDT, YYEEEE. CDR3 DNA: TGTGCCAGCTCTAACGTGGGGGCGAACTATGGCTACACCTTC. Protein product: CASSNVGANYGYTF.

The V and J genes are TRBV10-3 and TRBJ2-2; the match to TRBD1 covers 10 bases. J gave up 5 bases and V 10 bases, and 10 bases lay outside the gene matches. This CDR3 spans 15 amino acids. The germline V gene has CDR1 ENHRY and CDR2 SYGVKD. CDR3 nucleotide sequence: TGTGCCACCATAGACAGGGGGCGGGGAACCGGGGAGCTGTTTTTT. Translating gives CATIDRGRGTGELFF.

V gene TRBV4-3 combines with J gene TRBJ2-1, with 8 bases fitting TRBD2. This CDR3 has 18 residues. Per the germline V gene, CDR1 is LGHNA and CDR2 is YSLEER. V dropped 0 bases and J dropped 4; count of bases not matched to a gene: 11. In DNA form, the CDR3 reads TGCGCCAGCAGCCAAGATCGGGCGGGAGGCCCGAGGTACAATGAGCAGTTCTTC. It is translated as CASSQDRAGGPRYNEQFF.

V and J are TRBV7-6 and TRBJ1-5; possible D gene TRBD1, 6 bases. The germline gives CDR1 SGHVS, CDR2 FNYEAQ. Trimming took off 5 bases at V and 4 bases at J, with 15 bases between the two ends. The CDR3 is made up of 15 amino acids. In nucleotides, the CDR3 is TGTGCCAGCAGCCAGTTCCCAGGGGTGAATCAGCCCCAGCATTTT. Amino acid sequence: CASSQFPGVNQPQHF.

This sequence joins TRBV10-3 and TRBJ2-7, with 9 bases fitting TRBD1. The CDR3 covers 16 residues. CDR1 and CDR2 from the germline V gene are ENHRY and SYGVKD. V lost 3 bases and J lost 5; bases outside the gene matches: 11. The CDR3 nucleotides are TGTGCCATCAGTGACGGGACAGGGATAGGTGTTAACGAGCAGTACTTC. It codes for CAISDGTGIGVNEQYF.

This chain uses TRBV6-6 with TRBJ1-5; no clear D. Germline CDR1 and CDR2: MNHNY and SVGAGI (reference sequence). This CDR3 region has 13 residues. The ends were cut back, 7 bases at V and 3 bases at J, with 10 bases in the middle. The CDR3: CASNRVYNQPQHF. CDR3 nucleotides: TGTGCCAGCAATCGAGTGTACAATCAGCCCCAGCATTTT.

The rearrangement uses TRBV28 and TRBJ1-1, with D tentatively TRBD1 (5 bases). V lost 2 bases and J lost 3, with 10 bases in between. This CDR3 is built from 14 residues. CDR1 and CDR2 from the germline V gene are MDHEN and SYDVKM. This CDR3 reads CASSLGARDTEAFF. DNA of the CDR3: TGTGCCAGCAGTTTAGGGGCTCGGGACACTGAAGCTTTCTTT.

The genes are TRBV6-2 or TRBV6-3 and TRBJ1-1; D gene uncertain. The V gene's germline CDR1 is MNHEY and CDR2 SVGEGT. This CDR3 region has 15 residues. Trimming removed 4 bases from V and 1 base from J, with 13 bases in between. The CDR3 DNA follows: TGTGCCAGCAGTTCTTCCCCAGGCACGAACACTGAAGCTTTCTTT. Translating it yields CASSSSPGTNTEAFF.

The CDR3 nucleotides read TGTGCCACCAGTGATTCCGGGACAGGAGGCGGCTACACCTTC. It encodes CATSDSGTGGGYTF. The chain links TRBV24-1 to TRBJ1-2; 8 bases match TRBD1. CDR1 and CDR2 (germline): KGHDR, SFDVKD. V trimming: 2 bases; J trimming: 8 bases; junction bases outside the gene matches: 6. This CDR3 region has 14 residues.

This clone was detected only once. Relative to the germline gene, one junction end is altered; a read error may explain this. This chain joins TRBV28 and TRBJ2-5; TRBD2 is a possible D gene (6 bases). The CDR3 runs to 11 residues. Per the germline V gene, CDR1 is MDHEN and CDR2 is SYDVKM. CDR3 coding DNA: TGTGCCAGCTATACATTTGGGACTTATAACTTC. Protein: CASYTFGTYNF.

This rearrangement joins TRBV24-1 to TRBJ2-1; perhaps TRBD2 as D (6 bases). Per germline, CDR1 KGHDR and CDR2 SFDVKD. The CDR3 extends over 17 amino acids. V was trimmed by 5 bases and J by 6 bases, leaving 22 bases between them. In nucleotides, the CDR3 is TGTGCCACCAGTGGGGCCCAACGGGACTCTAGTTTCAATGAGCAGTTCTTC. Its translation is CATSGAQRDSSFNEQFF.

V usage is TRBV5-6 and J usage is TRBJ1-2; unclear D gene. The CDR3 covers 13 residues. V lost 4 bases, J lost 4 bases, and 11 bases lay in between. CDR1 is SGHDT and CDR2 is YYEEEE in the germline V gene. The CDR3 spells CASSPQNPYGYTF. CDR3 nucleotides: TGTGCCAGCAGCCCACAGAATCCCTATGGCTACACCTTC.

The V and J genes are TRBV4-2 and TRBJ2-7; 9 bases align to TRBD1. CDR3 length equals 17 residues. The trim removed 2 bases at V and 4 bases at J, leaving 12 bases unmatched. Per the germline V gene, CDR1 is LGHNA and CDR2 is YNFKEQ. CDR3 in DNA: TGTGCCAGCAGCCAACGACCACAGGGACAGGGCTATTACGAGCAGTACTTC. Its translation: CASSQRPQGQGYYEQYF.

CDR3 sequence: CASSFGRQGADGYTF. In nucleotides, the CDR3 is TGTGCCAGCAGTTTTGGGCGGCAGGGGGCGGATGGCTACACCTTC. The rearrangement joins TRBV27 to TRBJ1-2; 8 bases match TRBD1. The germline V gene has CDR1 MNHEY and CDR2 SMNVEV (reference sequence). The V and J ends lost 3 bases and 6 bases, in that order; junction bases with no gene match: 9. This CDR3 has 15 amino acids.

V usage is TRBV12-3 or TRBV12-4 and J usage is TRBJ2-1, with TRBD2 matching 15 bases. This CDR3 comprises 13 residues. V was clipped by 11 bases and J by 4 bases; unmatched bases: 0. CDR3 amino acids: CAGTSGRYNEQFF. The CDR3 nucleotides read TGTGCCGGGACTAGCGGGAGGTACAATGAGCAGTTCTTC.

The V gene is TRBV3-1 (or the pseudogene TRBV3-2), the J gene TRBJ2-1, with a weak D call TRBD2 (6 bases). Per germline, CDR1 LGHDT and CDR2 YNNKEL (reference sequence). The CDR3 length is 16 residues. Trimming stripped 2 bases from V and 3 bases from J, with 14 bases between. The CDR3 coding sequence is TGTGCCAGCAGCCAAAGATTAGCGGAATTCTACAATGAGCAGTTCTTC. It yields the protein CASSQRLAEFYNEQFF.

V gene TRBV28 combines with J gene TRBJ2-1, with 10 bases that match TRBD2. The CDR3 runs to 13 residues. J was trimmed by 6 bases and V by 8 bases; bases with no gene match: 4. The germline gives CDR1 MDHEN, CDR2 SYDVKM. CDR3 sequence (DNA): TGTGCCAGCCGGGGACTAGCGTTCAATGAGCAGTTCTTC. Its protein is CASRGLAFNEQFF.

V usage is TRBV19 and J usage is TRBJ1-6; D remains unclear. Germline V CDR1 and CDR2: LNHDA, SQIVND (reference sequence). V was trimmed by 1 base and J by 11 bases, leaving 9 bases between them. The CDR3 consists of 13 residues. CDR3 DNA: TGTGCCAGTAGTATAGCCCTCCAGACACCCCTCCACTTT. It specifies CASSIALQTPLHF.

The chain carries TRBV11-1 and TRBJ2-1, with TRBD2 identical over 12 bases. CDR1 is SGHAT, CDR2 FQDESV, per germline (reference sequence). V lost 5 bases, J lost 7 bases, and 9 bases stayed unmatched. This CDR3 has 16 residues. The CDR3 reads CASSRELAGGQNEQFF. In nucleotides, the CDR3 is TGTGCCAGCAGCCGAGAACTAGCGGGAGGACAGAATGAGCAGTTCTTC.

This CDR3 reads CASSSLAGGYNEQFF. In DNA, the CDR3 is TGTGCCAGCAGCTCCTTAGCGGGAGGCTACAATGAGCAGTTCTTC. The chain has TRBV11-1 and TRBJ2-1, with 10 positions matching TRBD2. V lost 4 bases to trimming and J lost 3 bases; unmatched junction nucleotides: 3. Per the germline V gene, CDR1 is SGHAT and CDR2 is FQDESV (reference sequence). CDR3 length: 15 residues.

The rearrangement links TRBV5-6 to TRBJ1-5; a possible D gene is TRBD1 (6 bases). There are 14 residues in the CDR3. Germline V gene sequence: CDR1 SGHDT, CDR2 YYEEEE. V was pared by 4 bases and J by 9 bases, with 17 bases between. CDR3 sequence (DNA): TGTGCCAGCAGCATGGCTGGGGGCGTCGCGCCCCAGCATTTT. As protein: CASSMAGGVAPQHF.

This clone showed up just once. The chain uses TRBV5-6 and TRBJ2-7; 10 positions match TRBD2. The CDR3 sequence is 16 residues long. The germline V gene encodes CDR1 SGHDT and CDR2 YYEEEE. Trimming took 4 bases from V and 0 from J; bases not matched to a gene: 7. This chain's CDR3 is CASSPRLAGLSYEQYF. DNA of the CDR3: TGTGCCAGCAGCCCCCGACTAGCGGGCCTCTCCTACGAGCAGTACTTC.

The chain combines TRBV28 with TRBJ1-1; 11 bases align to TRBD1. CDR3 length: 14 amino acids. V lost 5 bases and J lost 1; bases outside the gene matches: 0. The germline V gene encodes CDR1 MDHEN and CDR2 SYDVKM. The CDR3 nucleotides read TGTGCCAGCAGTGGGACAGGGGGGAACACTGAAGCTTTCTTT. Translating gives CASSGTGGNTEAFF.

This rearrangement joins TRBV18 to TRBJ1-5; D perhaps matches TRBD1 (5 bases). V gave up 3 bases and J gave up 0 bases, with 21 bases separating them. Germline V gives CDR1 KGHSH, CDR2 LQKENI. The CDR3 is made up of 19 amino acids. CDR3 sequence (DNA): TGTGCCAGCTCACCGAATCCGGGGGAGGGCAGCTATAGCAATCAGCCCCAGCATTTT. Translated: CASSPNPGEGSYSNQPQHF.

V usage is TRBV2 and J usage is TRBJ1-6; D is unclear. The CDR3 has 15 amino acids. V was pared by 6 bases and J by 0 bases, with 9 bases between. CDR1 is SNHLY and CDR2 is FYNNEI in the germline V gene. The CDR3 protein is CASSARSSYNSPLHF. The CDR3 region has the DNA TGTGCCAGCAGCGCCCGGTCCTCCTATAATTCACCCCTCCACTTT.

This chain links TRBV29-1 with TRBJ1-1, with unresolved D. This CDR3 region has 18 residues. The germline V and J ends were trimmed by 0 bases and 0 bases, with 20 bases remaining between them. Germline loops: CDR1 SQVTM, CDR2 ANQGSEA. The CDR3 region has the DNA TGCAGCGTTGAAGATCCCAGATGGAGAAACTCTCTGAACACTGAAGCTTTCTTT. Translated, it gives CSVEDPRWRNSLNTEAFF.

The V gene is TRBV28, the J gene TRBJ1-1; unclear D gene. With 6 bases removed from V and 3 bases from J, the gap between germline ends came to 11 bases. Germline V gene sequence: CDR1 MDHEN, CDR2 SYDVKM. The CDR3 length is 13 residues. In DNA, the CDR3 is TGTGCCAGCAGCCCCACCCAGGACACTGAAGCTTTCTTT. This sequence encodes CASSPTQDTEAFF.

The gene calls are TRBV24-1 and TRBJ2-5; tentative D call: TRBD1 (6 bases). V was shortened by 6 bases and J by 1 base, with 11 bases between the two germline ends. CDR3 length equals 14 residues. The germline gives CDR1 KGHDR, CDR2 SFDVKD. In DNA form, the CDR3 reads TGTGCCACCAGTATATCGGACAGCCAAGAGACCCAGTACTTC. It codes for CATSISDSQETQYF.

The chain is built from TRBV19 and TRBJ2-3; a weak D match, TRBD2 (5 bases). The V gene's germline CDR1 is LNHDA and CDR2 SQIVND (reference sequence). V lost 5 bases to trimming and J lost 4 bases, with 16 bases between them. This CDR3 spans 15 amino acids. Here the CDR3 reads CASSLTTSKADTQYF. The DNA of the CDR3 is TGTGCCAGTAGTTTGACTACTAGTAAAGCAGATACGCAGTATTTT.

The chain has TRBV19 and TRBJ2-1; 11 bases are a match to TRBD2. With V trimmed by 3 bases and J by 3 bases, 4 bases remained unmatched. The CDR3 extends over 16 amino acids. CDR1 is LNHDA and CDR2 is SQIVND in the germline V gene (reference sequence). CDR3: CASSMSSGGRYNEQFF. CDR3 DNA sequence: TGTGCCAGTAGTATGTCTAGCGGGGGGCGCTACAATGAGCAGTTCTTC.

This clone was observed a handful of times. This sequence joins TRBV19 and TRBJ1-1, with unresolved D. This CDR3 contains 13 residues. Germline values: CDR1 LNHDA, CDR2 SQIVND (reference sequence). The V and J ends lost 4 bases and 1 base respectively, with 7 bases between them. CDR3 sequence (DNA): TGTGCCAGTAGTACACAAACGAACACTGAAGCTTTCTTT. Encoded protein: CASSTQTNTEAFF.

CDR3 sequence reads: CASSNRQTDTQYF. The CDR3, as DNA: TGTGCCAGCAGCAATCGACAGACAGATACGCAGTATTTT. This rearrangement joins TRBV7-2 to TRBJ2-3; D possibly corresponds to TRBD1 (5 bases). The CDR3 covers 13 residues. V lost 5 bases to trimming and J lost 3 bases, with 9 bases between them. The germline V gene has CDR1 SGHTA and CDR2 FQGNSA. Together with reference TRBV7-2 and TRBJ2-3, the CDR3 gives the full variable domain: GAGVSQSPSNKVTEKGKDVELRCDPISGHTALYWYRQSLGQGLEFLIYFQGNSAPDKSGLPSDRFSAERTGGSVSTLTIQRTQQEDSAVYLCASSNRQTDTQYFGPGTRLTVL.